Each of the 24 T cell receptor beta chains below was sequenced from the same sample in a study of T cells in localized non-small cell lung cancer. Using immunoSEQ multiplex PCR, the repertoire was profiled, and TCRdb retains in-frame clones only, with some absent. The data show roughly 36,000 clones, approximately 91% seen once. This specimen consisted of PBMCs, obtained before any cancer treatment. The source is a man aged 40 to 70 with stage II lung adenocarcinoma.

The genes are TRBV28 and TRBJ2-1, with TRBD2 as a possible D gene (5 bases). Germline CDR1 MDHEN, CDR2 SYDVKM. The CDR3 has 13 residues. V was shortened by 11 bases and J by 6 bases, with 17 bases between the two germline ends. Here the CDR3 reads CAGSTGNFNEQFF. The CDR3 DNA reads TGTGCCGGCTCAACCGGGAACTTCAATGAGCAGTTCTTC.

The V call is TRBV5-4, the J call TRBJ2-5; 9 nucleotides align to TRBD2. V shed 0 bases, J shed 2 bases, and the junction held 11 bases outside the gene matches. The CDR3 contains 18 residues. Germline loops: CDR1 SGHNT, CDR2 YYREEE (reference sequence). This chain's CDR3 is CASSLGVGSGSGQETQYF. CDR3 DNA sequence: TGTGCCAGCAGCTTGGGAGTAGGTAGCGGGAGCGGACAAGAGACCCAGTACTTC.

The rearrangement joins TRBV9 to TRBJ1-3; no firm D call. The CDR3 is 18 amino acids. Trimming stripped 4 bases from V and 0 bases from J, with 20 bases between. Germline CDR1 reads SGDLS; CDR2 reads YYNGEE. The CDR3 spells CASSLHPPGISSGNTIYF. CDR3 nucleotides: TGTGCCAGCAGCCTTCACCCGCCCGGTATTAGCTCTGGAAACACCATATATTTT.

The V gene is TRBV29-1, the J gene TRBJ2-1; 11 bases align to TRBD1. Trimming at V came to 4 bases and at J to 9 bases, leaving 5 bases not matched to a gene. Germline V gene data show CDR1 as SQVTM and CDR2 as ANQGSEA. This CDR3 has 13 residues. CDR3 in DNA: TGCAGCGTTGGGTGGACAGGGGGCAGTGAGCAGTTCTTC. The encoded protein is CSVGWTGGSEQFF.

This chain connects TRBV27 to TRBJ2-1; 7 positions agree with TRBD2. CDR1 is MNHEY and CDR2 is SMNVEV in the germline V gene (reference sequence). V lost 3 bases and J lost 0; bases outside the gene matches: 11. The CDR3 contains 18 residues. CDR3 sequence reads: CASSFSWASGSSYNEQFF. The CDR3 DNA reads TGTGCCAGCAGTTTTTCTTGGGCTAGCGGAAGCTCCTACAATGAGCAGTTCTTC.

The chain carries TRBV25-1 and TRBJ2-7; no clear D. Germline V gene data show CDR1 as MGHDK and CDR2 as SYGVNS. This CDR3 has 13 residues. V lost 8 bases, J lost 4 bases, and 15 bases lay in between. For the CDR3, the DNA is TGTGCCAGCTGCCCATCCGGAGCATACGAGCAGTACTTC. It translates to CASCPSGAYEQYF.

V is TRBV28 and J is TRBJ2-6, with 8 bases matching TRBD2. The CDR3 covers 17 residues. Germline assignment: CDR1 MDHEN and CDR2 SYDVKM. V was clipped by 6 bases and J by 2 bases; unmatched bases: 9. In DNA form, the CDR3 reads TGTGCCAGCAGACCTTTATTAGCGGGGCCTGGGGCCAACGTCCTGACTTTC. It translates to CASRPLLAGPGANVLTF.

The J gene is TRBJ2-3, the V gene TRBV7-2; the match to TRBD2 covers 7 bases. With 4 bases clipped from V and 2 bases from J, the junction kept 9 bases outside the gene matches. Germline values: CDR1 SGHTA, CDR2 FQGNSA. The CDR3 totals 16 residues. The CDR3 nucleotides are TGTGCCAGCAGCTCCACCAGCGGGGCCCCCACAGATACGCAGTATTTT. Protein: CASSSTSGAPTDTQYF.

CDR3 DNA sequence: TGTGCCAGTAGTAAGGCTCTAATTAGGCAGGACAATGAGCAGTTCTTC. Residues: CASSKALIRQDNEQFF. The genes are TRBV19 and TRBJ2-1, with D unclear. Looked up from germline, CDR1 is LNHDA and CDR2 is SQIVND (reference sequence). The CDR3 runs to 16 residues. Trimming shortened V by 4 bases and J by 5 bases, and 18 bases separated the two germline ends.

This clone was observed once. The chain couples TRBV28 to TRBJ1-5, with D uncertain. This CDR3 spans 13 amino acids. V was clipped by 3 bases and J by 2 bases, with 5 bases between them. Germline CDR1 reads MDHEN; CDR2 reads SYDVKM. CDR3 region: CASSFHGNQPQHF. CDR3 DNA: TGTGCCAGCAGTTTTCATGGCAATCAGCCCCAGCATTTT.

The chain carries TRBV28 and TRBJ2-7, with 10 bases identical to TRBD1. The CDR3 is 14 residues long. The ends lost 7 bases at V and 3 bases at J; junction bases unmatched: 6. CDR1 and CDR2 from the germline V gene are MDHEN and SYDVKM. The CDR3: CASKTGGYLYEQYF. In nucleotides, the CDR3 is TGTGCCAGCAAGACAGGGGGCTACCTCTACGAGCAGTACTTC.

V gene TRBV7-3 combines with J gene TRBJ1-1, with 8 nucleotides matching TRBD1. V shed 4 bases and J 1 base; nucleotides not matched to a gene: 5. The CDR3 loop spans 15 amino acids. CDR1 and CDR2 (germline): SGHTA, FQGTGA. CDR3 loop: CASSSTTGENTEAFF. In DNA, the CDR3 is TGTGCCAGCAGCTCCACGACAGGGGAGAACACTGAAGCTTTCTTT.

The V gene is TRBV9, the J gene TRBJ1-2; D is undetermined. The CDR3 spans 13 residues. Germline V lookup: CDR1 SGDLS, CDR2 YYNGEE. V lost 3 bases to trimming and J lost 3 bases, with 9 bases between them. The CDR3 DNA reads as TGTGCCAGCAGCGCGGGTAGGGACTATGGCTACACCTTC. Protein product: CASSAGRDYGYTF.

This chain links TRBV2 with TRBJ1-2, with D unclear. This CDR3 region has 11 residues. Trimming removed 6 bases from V and 8 bases from J, with 10 bases in between. The germline gives CDR1 SNHLY, CDR2 FYNNEI. CDR3 bases: TGTGCCAGCAGGGATAGAGAAGGCTACACCTTC. Protein sequence: CASRDREGYTF.

The V gene is TRBV27, the J gene TRBJ2-7, with 10 bases fitting TRBD2. V trimming: 5 bases; J trimming: 6 bases; junction bases outside the gene matches: 10. The CDR3 has 15 residues. Germline V gene lookup returns CDR1 MNHEY and CDR2 SMNVEV (reference sequence). This chain's CDR3 is CASSPKSGRASEQYF. The CDR3 DNA reads as TGTGCCAGCAGTCCCAAAAGCGGGAGGGCCTCCGAGCAGTACTTC.

V gene TRBV14 combines with J gene TRBJ2-1; 9 bases align to TRBD2. Looked up from germline, CDR1 is SGHDN and CDR2 is FVKESK. V lost 0 bases to trimming and J lost 3 bases; unmatched junction nucleotides: 9. This CDR3 contains 18 residues. CDR3 sequence (DNA): TGTGCCAGCAGCCAAGATCGACTAGCGGTAGGACACTACAATGAGCAGTTCTTC. This encodes CASSQDRLAVGHYNEQFF.

Here the CDR3 reads CASSSKDSTLSGANVLTF. CDR3 coding DNA: TGTGCCAGCAGCTCCAAGGACAGCACCCTCTCTGGGGCCAACGTCCTGACTTTC. The rearrangement uses TRBV7-3 and TRBJ2-6; tentative D call: TRBD1 (6 bases). CDR3 size: 18 residues. Between the trimmed V and J ends, which lost 4 bases and 0 bases, there was a span of 16 bases. Germline CDR1 reads SGHTA; CDR2 reads FQGTGA.

V is TRBV29-1 and J is TRBJ1-2; D gene uncertain. Germline V lookup: CDR1 SQVTM, CDR2 ANQGSEA. The CDR3 sequence is 13 residues long. V shed 0 bases and J shed 6 bases, with 11 bases lying between them. The chain's CDR3 is CSVEDSEVNGYTF. In DNA form, the CDR3 reads TGCAGCGTTGAAGATTCAGAGGTCAATGGCTACACCTTC.

The chain uses TRBV2 and TRBJ1-1, with 9 bases matching TRBD1. Trimming cost V 5 bases and J 1 base; bases outside gene matches: 5. Germline V gives CDR1 SNHLY, CDR2 FYNNEI. This CDR3 has 15 residues. In DNA form, the CDR3 reads TGTGCCAGCAGTCTCCCGGGACAGGGGAACACTGAAGCTTTCTTT. Translation: CASSLPGQGNTEAFF.

V is TRBV5-6 and J is TRBJ2-7, with D possibly being TRBD1 or TRBD2 (5 bases each). Germline V gene sequence: CDR1 SGHDT, CDR2 YYEEEE. V lost 6 bases and J lost 3, with 16 bases in between. The CDR3 spans 14 residues. The CDR3 reads CASKGTRRNYEQYF. The CDR3 DNA follows: TGTGCCAGCAAAGGGACCCGGAGGAACTACGAGCAGTACTTC.

This chain uses TRBV29-1 with TRBJ2-5; the D is unclear. CDR1 and CDR2 from the germline V gene are SQVTM and ANQGSEA. There are 13 residues in the CDR3. Trimming left V 8 bases short and J 5 bases short, with 18 bases between. The CDR3, as DNA: TGCAGCTCAAACCGGGCTTTGGCGGAGACCCAGTACTTC. It translates to CSSNRALAETQYF.

CDR3: CASNSPEVQFF. The CDR3 DNA is TGTGCCAGCAACTCCCCCGAGGTGCAGTTCTTC. The chain couples TRBV2 to TRBJ2-1; no reliable D call. V lost 7 bases to trimming and J lost 12 bases, with 13 bases between them. Per the germline V gene, CDR1 is SNHLY and CDR2 is FYNNEI. CDR3 length: 11 residues.

The V call is TRBV6-6, the J call TRBJ2-2; D is ambiguous. Deletions cut 5 bases from V and 4 bases from J, with 8 bases between. Germline-derived CDR1 and CDR2 are MNHNY and SVGAGI (reference sequence). CDR3 length equals 13 residues. The CDR3 sequence: CASSPPSTGELFF. DNA for the CDR3: TGTGCCAGCAGTCCCCCATCCACCGGGGAGCTGTTTTTT.

This rearrangement joins TRBV7-9 to TRBJ2-7; a possible D gene is TRBD2 (5 bases). Germline assignment: CDR1 SEHNR and CDR2 FQNEAQ (reference sequence). The CDR3 runs 13 residues. The V and J ends lost 5 bases and 4 bases respectively, with 12 bases between them. Written as DNA, the CDR3 is TGTGCCAGCAGCAACCCTTCGGGGTACGAGCAGTACTTC. This encodes CASSNPSGYEQYF.